The clone carrying this T cell receptor (beta chain) occurred a few times. In the study's own analysis: Nucleated cell counts were estimated from reference gene primer amplification. Data came from immunoSEQ multiplex PCR; TCRdb stores just in-frame clones and leaves some out. V and J calls and clone size are given by that table; D and trimming were obtained from the DNA. The sample yields about 200,000 clones, 70% to 90% seen once. The CDR3 is 16 amino acids. From germline, CDR1 is KGHSH and CDR2 LQKENI. The V end lost 4 bases, the J end lost 3 bases, and 15 bases lay between the germline ends. This sample stems from a study of blood T cell repertoires in COVID-19. Study as a whole: From the United States, Italy and Spain came samples of acute and convalescent COVID-19. The cDNA or gDNA used as material had been derived from T cells, B-cell-depleted T cells, or PBMCs.

Sequencing was performed on peripheral blood. The chain has TRBV18 and TRBJ2-2, with a weak D call TRBD2 (5 bases). The source of this sequence is a woman aged 80 or over with acute or convalescent COVID-19. CDR3 in DNA: TGTGCCAGCTCACACGGACCAGCAGCGGACACCGGGGAGCTGTTTTTT. It codes for CASSHGPAADTGELFF.